Following are 14 T cell receptor beta chains from one sample sequenced in a study of CDR3 diversity in severe acne. TCRdb used MiXCR to reprocess the PCR reads, holding one entry per CDR3 protein. The sample consists of roughly 100,000 distinct CDR3 sequences, roughly 51% of them appearing once. The sequencing sample was made of blood. Source of these receptors: a male donor with acne.

The rearrangement links TRBV2 to TRBJ2-6; weak D call: TRBD1 (6 bases). Germline CDR1 reads SNHLY; CDR2 reads FYNNEI. Deletions cut 3 bases from V and 0 bases from J, with 18 bases between. The CDR3 consists of 19 residues. The chain's CDR3 is CASSDANTGFSSGANVLTF. The CDR3 nucleotides read TGTGCCAGCAGTGATGCGAATACAGGGTTCAGCTCTGGGGCCAACGTCCTGACTTTC.

This chain links TRBV20-1 with TRBJ1-3; TRBD1 matches at 8 bases. The CDR3 has 15 amino acids. The germline gives CDR1 DFQATT, CDR2 SNEGSKA (reference sequence). Trimming at V came to 3 bases and at J to 3 bases, leaving 7 bases not matched to a gene. The chain's CDR3 is CSARARTGYGNTIYF. The DNA of the CDR3 is TGCAGTGCTAGGGCGAGGACAGGGTATGGAAACACCATATATTTT.

This clonotype has at least ten counts. The V call is TRBV5-4, the J call TRBJ1-1, with D possibly being TRBD1 (5 bases). The V end lost 0 bases, the J end lost 0 bases, and 9 bases lay between the germline ends. Germline CDR1 SGHNT, CDR2 YYREEE (reference sequence). CDR3 size: 15 residues. Here the CDR3 reads CASSLDEGMNTEAFF. CDR3 sequence (DNA): TGTGCCAGCAGCTTGGATGAGGGGATGAACACTGAAGCTTTCTTT. Complete variable domain (other parts from reference TRBV5-4 and TRBJ1-1): ETGVTQSPTHLIKTRGQQVTLRCSSQSGHNTVSWYQQALGQGPQFIFQYYREEENGRGNFPPRFSGLQFPNYSSELNVNALELDDSALYLCASSLDEGMNTEAFFGQGTRLTVV.

This clonotype was seen ten or more times. The chain has TRBV11-2 and TRBJ2-7; 10 bases agree with TRBD2. The CDR3 covers 15 residues. Germline CDR1 reads SGHAT; CDR2 reads FQNNGV. Trimming cost V 2 bases and J 5 bases; bases outside gene matches: 6. The CDR3 bases are TGTGCCAGCAGCTTACTCCCTAGCGGGAGAAACGAGCAGTACTTC. Amino acids: CASSLLPSGRNEQYF.

The chain carries TRBV29-1 and TRBJ1-2; D remains unclear. The CDR3 extends over 14 amino acids. Trimming shortened V by 1 base and J by 2 bases, and 11 bases separated the two germline ends. CDR1 SQVTM and CDR2 ANQGSEA come from the germline V gene. This CDR3 reads CSVEGKTVNYGYTF. The DNA for the CDR3 is TGCAGCGTTGAAGGAAAGACGGTAAACTATGGCTACACCTTC.

This CDR3 reads CSAFRTSGREETQYF. The CDR3 nucleotides read TGCAGTGCTTTTCGGACTAGCGGGAGGGAAGAGACCCAGTACTTC. V usage is TRBV20-1 and J usage is TRBJ2-5, with 15 bases aligning to TRBD2. CDR1 is DFQATT and CDR2 is SNEGSKA in the germline V gene (reference sequence). The V segment lost 5 bases and the J segment 3 bases; nucleotides outside the gene matches: 4. The CDR3 runs 15 residues.

This clonotype was detected ten times or more. The DNA of the CDR3 is TGTGCCAGCAGCTTAGTCGGGGGGCTTACCAACACCATATATTTT. Encoded protein: CASSLVGGLTNTIYF. The chain links TRBV11-2 to TRBJ1-3, with a possible D match to TRBD1 (6 bases). Trimming left V 1 base short and J 7 bases short, with 14 bases between. The CDR3 sequence is 15 residues long. Germline V gives CDR1 SGHAT, CDR2 FQNNGV.

In its sample, this clonotype was seen many times. The V gene is TRBV5-6, the J gene TRBJ2-3; D is unclear. The CDR3 has 16 amino acids. V lost 1 base to trimming and J lost 0 bases, with 12 bases between them. The germline V gene has CDR1 SGHDT and CDR2 YYEEEE. CDR3 residues: CASSLWVGGSTDTQYF. The CDR3 coding sequence is TGTGCCAGCAGCTTGTGGGTCGGCGGTAGCACAGATACGCAGTATTTT.

The chain uses TRBV25-1 and TRBJ2-7; TRBD1 is a possible D gene (5 bases). This CDR3 is 14 amino acids long. Germline assignment: CDR1 MGHDK and CDR2 SYGVNS. V shed 1 base and J shed 4 bases, with 11 bases lying between them. In DNA form, the CDR3 reads TGTGCCAGCAGTGAATTAGGGGTCGGGTACGAGCAGTACTTC. Translated, it gives CASSELGVGYEQYF.

V usage is TRBV9 and J usage is TRBJ2-3, with 13 bases lining up with TRBD2. The CDR3 runs to 16 residues. J was trimmed by 3 bases and V by 4 bases; bases with no gene match: 5. Per the germline V gene, CDR1 is SGDLS and CDR2 is YYNGEE. The CDR3 DNA is TGTGCCAGCAGCCATGGACTAGCGGGAGCTACAGATACGCAGTATTTT. Translating it yields CASSHGLAGATDTQYF.

This clonotype has ten or more counts. J is TRBJ1-2 and V is TRBV6-5; 9 bases map to TRBD1. CDR1 and CDR2 (germline): MNHEY, SVGAGI. The CDR3 sequence is 17 residues long. Trimming took 6 bases from V and 4 from J; bases not matched to a gene: 15. CDR3 nucleotides: TGTGCCAGCAGACCAACAGGGGGCGGTTGGTTGGGCTATGGCTACACCTTC. Translated, it gives CASRPTGGGWLGYGYTF.

This chain connects TRBV24-1 to TRBJ2-3; 7 nucleotides line up with TRBD2. Germline V gives CDR1 KGHDR, CDR2 SFDVKD. With V trimmed by 0 bases and J by 4 bases, 3 bases remained unmatched. The CDR3 extends over 15 amino acids. Written as DNA, the CDR3 is TGTGCCACCAGTGATTTGAGCGGGGAGGCAGATACGCAGTATTTT. It encodes CATSDLSGEADTQYF.

In regard to this clonotype: A read error is possible here, since a much larger clone lies one base away. The chain has TRBV6-5 and TRBJ2-7, with D unclear. CDR3 length: 12 amino acids. Germline CDR1 and CDR2: MNHEY and SVGAGI. The CDR3 region is CTSSYVAYEQYF. The DNA for the CDR3 is TGTACCAGCAGTTACGTTGCCTACGAGCAGTACTTC.

Comments on this clonotype: A junction boundary mismatches the germline segment, possibly from a read error. This chain links TRBV10-3 with TRBJ1-2, with D perhaps TRBD1 (5 bases). Germline CDR1 is ENHRY and CDR2 is SYGVKD. The CDR3 has 14 residues. CDR3 nucleotides: TGTGCCACCCGGACGATGGGGCGGGACTACGGCTACACCTTC. Protein sequence: CATRTMGRDYGYTF.